Listed here are 13 T cell receptor beta chains from one sample, sequenced in a study of a mutant IDH1 vaccine in newly diagnosed glioma. Time point of the sample: baseline, week 1 (first vaccination visit). Indicated treatment: pre-vaccination baseline after standard-of-care therapy. The protocol was immunoSEQ multiplex PCR, while the TCRdb copy is restricted to in-frame clones and leaves out a portion. The table lists around 67,000 clones, about 83% of them singletons. This material consisted of peripheral blood mononuclear cells (PBMCs), taken from a glioma patient treated with radiotherapy, temozolomide or both. Every receptor here comes from a woman under 30 with glioma. Some clones in this sample may be carry-over from other donors' samples.

The rearrangement links TRBV7-8 to TRBJ1-1, with 8 bases matching TRBD1. Germline V gene lookup returns CDR1 SGHVS and CDR2 FQNEAQ. Losses at the gene ends were 5 bases for V and 4 bases for J; bases not matched to a gene: 18. The CDR3 runs 18 residues. CDR3 amino acids: CASSEGRGLTTEVTEAFF. For the CDR3, the DNA is TGTGCCAGCAGCGAGGGCAGGGGGCTCACAACCGAGGTCACTGAAGCTTTCTTT.

This clone was recorded once. The CDR3 nucleotides are TGCGCCAGCAGCTTGGCCAGGGGAAATACTGAAGCTTTCTTT. Amino acid sequence: CASSLARGNTEAFF. The genes are TRBV5-1 and TRBJ1-1; possibly TRBD1 for D (6 bases). Germline V gene sequence: CDR1 SGHRS, CDR2 YFSETQ. The CDR3 length is 14 residues. V was cut by 0 bases and J by 5 bases, with 11 bases left in between.

J is TRBJ1-4 and V is TRBV29-1, with TRBD1 matching 10 bases. The V segment lost 6 bases and the J segment 8 bases; nucleotides outside the gene matches: 12. This CDR3 has 15 residues. Germline-derived CDR1 and CDR2 are SQVTM and ANQGSEA. CDR3 residues: CSVYHRTGGEEKLFF. CDR3 in DNA: TGCAGCGTGTACCACAGGACAGGGGGGGAGGAAAAACTGTTTTTT. Based on the CDR3 plus reference TRBV29-1 and TRBJ1-4, the full variable domain is SAVISQKPSRDICQRGTSLTIQCQVDSQVTMMFWYRQQPGQSLTLIATANQGSEATYESGFVIDKFPISRPNLTFSTLTVSNMSPEDSSIYLCSVYHRTGGEEKLFFGSGTQLSVL.

CDR3 in amino acids: CASSQVSSGSYTDTQYF. The DNA of the CDR3 is TGTGCCAGCAGCCAAGTGTCTAGCGGGAGCTACACAGATACGCAGTATTTT. The chain links TRBV4-2 to TRBJ2-3; 10 bases line up with TRBD2. From germline, CDR1 is LGHNA and CDR2 YNFKEQ. This CDR3 contains 17 residues. Trimming removed 1 base from V and 2 bases from J; junction bases left unmatched: 6.

The genes are TRBV27 and TRBJ1-3, with D unclear. Germline V gene sequence: CDR1 MNHEY, CDR2 SMNVEV (reference sequence). The ends were cut back, 8 bases at V and 11 bases at J, with 22 bases in the middle. The CDR3 runs to 14 residues. This CDR3 reads CASPFEPCATAIYF. Here the CDR3 DNA reads TGTGCCAGCCCTTTTGAACCATGCGCCACCGCCATATATTTT.

Written as DNA, the CDR3 is TGTGCCAGCAGTGCGCGACGGAACACCGGGGAGCTGTTTTTT. Its translation is CASSARRNTGELFF. This sequence joins TRBV6-5 and TRBJ2-2; no firm D call. V lost 5 bases to trimming and J lost 1 base, with 8 bases between them. The CDR3 sequence is 14 residues long. CDR1 is MNHEY and CDR2 is SVGAGI in the germline V gene.

The chain is built from TRBV10-3 and TRBJ2-7; 7 bases map to TRBD1. The CDR3 runs 14 residues. The V segment lost 4 bases and the J segment 3 bases; nucleotides outside the gene matches: 6. Germline V lookup: CDR1 ENHRY, CDR2 SYGVKD. The CDR3 coding sequence is TGTGCCATCAGTGTGGAAGGGGGCCTCTACGAGCAGTACTTC. Residues: CAISVEGGLYEQYF.

V gene TRBV4-1 combines with J gene TRBJ1-2; TRBD1 matches at 9 bases. The CDR3 length is 16 residues. Looked up from germline, CDR1 is MGHRA and CDR2 is YSYEKL. After removal of 1 base from V and 2 bases from J, the junction contained 5 bases not matched to a gene. Written as DNA, the CDR3 is TGCGCCAGCAGCCAAGGACAGGGGGGGAGAAACTATGGCTACACCTTC. Protein product: CASSQGQGGRNYGYTF.

The chain employs TRBV4-1 and TRBJ2-1; 9 bases fit TRBD2. The germline CDR1 and CDR2 sequences are MGHRA and YSYEKL. The CDR3 spans 15 residues. V lost 2 bases, J lost 4 bases, and 3 bases stayed unmatched. The CDR3 loop is CASSQMAGGYNEQFF. CDR3 DNA sequence: TGCGCCAGCAGCCAAATGGCGGGGGGGTACAATGAGCAGTTCTTC.

V and J are TRBV4-1 and TRBJ2-1; 11 bases match TRBD2. Germline values: CDR1 MGHRA, CDR2 YSYEKL. V trimming: 5 bases; J trimming: 4 bases; junction bases outside the gene matches: 7. CDR3 length equals 16 residues. CDR3 residues: CASSIAGGPSYNEQFF. DNA of the CDR3: TGCGCCAGCAGCATAGCGGGAGGGCCTAGTTACAATGAGCAGTTCTTC.

The CDR3 nucleotides read TGTGCCAGCTCAATCGCCCCATATCAAGAGACCCAGTACTTC. It yields the protein CASSIAPYQETQYF. The chain couples TRBV18 to TRBJ2-5; D call uncertain. The CDR3 sequence is 14 residues long. CDR1 is KGHSH, CDR2 LQKENI, per germline. V was pared by 5 bases and J by 2 bases, with 12 bases between.

This sequence joins TRBV29-1 and TRBJ1-2; D call uncertain. Trimming took off 6 bases at V and 8 bases at J, with 16 bases between the two ends. Germline assignment: CDR1 SQVTM and CDR2 ANQGSEA. The CDR3 contains 12 residues. The CDR3 loop reads CSVKEASWGYTF. CDR3 nucleotides: TGCAGCGTAAAGGAAGCATCTTGGGGCTACACCTTC. Together with reference TRBV29-1 and TRBJ1-2, the CDR3 gives the full variable domain: SAVISQKPSRDICQRGTSLTIQCQVDSQVTMMFWYRQQPGQSLTLIATANQGSEATYESGFVIDKFPISRPNLTFSTLTVSNMSPEDSSIYLCSVKEASWGYTFGSGTRLTVV.

The V and J genes are TRBV27 and TRBJ1-1; 8 bases agree with TRBD1. Germline V lookup: CDR1 MNHEY, CDR2 SMNVEV (reference sequence). CDR3 length: 14 amino acids. J was trimmed by 6 bases and V by 5 bases; bases with no gene match: 8. The CDR3: CASSITGGVSEAFF. CDR3 DNA: TGTGCCAGCAGTATTACAGGGGGTGTTTCTGAAGCTTTCTTT.